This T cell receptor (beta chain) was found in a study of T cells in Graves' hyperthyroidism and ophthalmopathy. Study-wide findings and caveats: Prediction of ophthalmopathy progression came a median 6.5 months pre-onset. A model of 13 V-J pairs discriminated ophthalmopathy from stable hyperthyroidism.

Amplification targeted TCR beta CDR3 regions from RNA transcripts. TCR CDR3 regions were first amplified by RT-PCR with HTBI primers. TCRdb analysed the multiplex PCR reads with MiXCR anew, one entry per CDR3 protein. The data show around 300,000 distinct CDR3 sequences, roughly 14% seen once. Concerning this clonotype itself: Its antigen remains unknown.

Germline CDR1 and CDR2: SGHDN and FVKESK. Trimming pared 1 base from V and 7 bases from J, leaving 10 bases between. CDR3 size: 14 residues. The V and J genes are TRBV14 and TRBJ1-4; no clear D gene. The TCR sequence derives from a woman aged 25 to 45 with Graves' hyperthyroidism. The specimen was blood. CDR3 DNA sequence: TGTGCCAGCAGCCAAGGTGGTGGTTTTGAAAAACTGTTTTTT. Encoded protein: CASSQGGGFEKLFF. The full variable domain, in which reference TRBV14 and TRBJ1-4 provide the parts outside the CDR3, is EAGVTQFPSHSVIEKGQTVTLRCDPISGHDNLYWYRRVMGKEIKFLLHFVKESKQDESGMPNNRFLAERTGGTYSTLKVQPAELEDSGVYFCASSQGGGFEKLFFGSGTQLSVL.